What follows describes a single TCR beta chain. Its antigen is not identified. These data are taken from a study of T cell responses to AZD1222 COVID-19 vaccine. The study, taken as a whole, reports: Donors were mostly white British, more females; clonal diversity possibly underestimated. Repertoires were obtained solely post-peak T cell response. Nearly half of spike-specific TCRs reportedly go after variant regions that carry no mutations.

This CDR3 region has 14 residues. The junction had 9 bases not matched to a gene; V was cut back by 3 bases and J by 8 bases. Looked up from germline, CDR1 is SGHRS and CDR2 is YFSETQ. Here immunoSEQ multiplex PCR was the method, and the copy in TCRdb shows in-frame clones only, minus some. The sample records around 190,000 clones, almost 90% being singletons. This specimen consisted of peripheral blood, obtained on day 0 of AZD1222 vaccination. The chain couples TRBV5-1 to TRBJ1-2, with 8 bases aligning to TRBD1. The receptor was derived from an adult in good health. The DNA for the CDR3 is TGCGCCAGCAGCTCATACCAGGGGGCGAACGGCTACACCTTC. It yields the protein CASSSYQGANGYTF.